The present entry profiles one TCR beta chain with its context. In the original workflow: It was from reference gene primer amplification that nucleated cell counts were estimated. Using immunoSEQ multiplex PCR, the repertoire was profiled, and TCRdb retains in-frame clones only, with some absent. Clone size and the V and J calls come from that table; the DNA yielded D and trimming. The table includes over 250,000 clones, about 89% detected once. The data derive from a study of blood T cell repertoires in COVID-19. On the study more broadly: Sources were T cells, B-cell-depleted T cells, or PBMCs; the material itself was cDNA or gDNA.

The CDR3 extends over 14 amino acids. CDR1 LNHDA and CDR2 SQIVND come from the germline V gene (reference sequence). V shed 1 base, J shed 5 bases, and the junction held 5 bases outside the gene matches. Recovered status in Cohort 3 required two negative PCRs, clearance, or symptom resolution. Sequencing was done on a sample of PBMCs or T cells enriched from blood (not recorded which). The clonotype comes from a woman in her thirties who had recovered from COVID-19. This rearrangement joins TRBV19 to TRBJ2-7; TRBD2 matches at 7 bases. This CDR3 is CASSIVGGDHEQYF. The CDR3 DNA is TGTGCCAGTAGTATAGTGGGAGGGGACCACGAGCAGTACTTC.